Listed here is a single TCR beta chain. This entry comes from a study of T cell changes during pregnancy in multiple sclerosis. This CDR3 region has 16 residues. The V segment lost 0 bases and the J segment 4 bases; nucleotides outside the gene matches: 9. Germline CDR1 is GTSNPN and CDR2 is SVGIG (reference sequence). TCRdb's copy holds only in-frame clones and misses some; the assay was immunoSEQ multiplex PCR. The sample consists of about 44,000 clones, roughly 92% of them appearing once. V is TRBV30 and J is TRBJ2-1; 7 nucleotides line up with TRBD1. The origin of this receptor is a female donor with multiple sclerosis, enrolled in a pregnancy study. Sample: CD4+ T cells from peripheral blood mononuclear cells, taken in the first trimester of pregnancy. CDR3 region: CAWSVRGPLGYNEQFF. DNA of the CDR3: TGTGCCTGGAGTGTAAGGGGGCCTCTAGGTTACAATGAGCAGTTCTTC. Filled out from reference TRBV30 and TRBJ2-1, the complete variable domain reads SQTIHQWPATLVQPVGSPLSLECTVEGTSNPNLYWYRQAAGRGLQLLFYSVGIGQISSEVPQNLSASRPQDRQFILSSKKLLLSDSGFYLCAWSVRGPLGYNEQFFGPGTRLTVL.